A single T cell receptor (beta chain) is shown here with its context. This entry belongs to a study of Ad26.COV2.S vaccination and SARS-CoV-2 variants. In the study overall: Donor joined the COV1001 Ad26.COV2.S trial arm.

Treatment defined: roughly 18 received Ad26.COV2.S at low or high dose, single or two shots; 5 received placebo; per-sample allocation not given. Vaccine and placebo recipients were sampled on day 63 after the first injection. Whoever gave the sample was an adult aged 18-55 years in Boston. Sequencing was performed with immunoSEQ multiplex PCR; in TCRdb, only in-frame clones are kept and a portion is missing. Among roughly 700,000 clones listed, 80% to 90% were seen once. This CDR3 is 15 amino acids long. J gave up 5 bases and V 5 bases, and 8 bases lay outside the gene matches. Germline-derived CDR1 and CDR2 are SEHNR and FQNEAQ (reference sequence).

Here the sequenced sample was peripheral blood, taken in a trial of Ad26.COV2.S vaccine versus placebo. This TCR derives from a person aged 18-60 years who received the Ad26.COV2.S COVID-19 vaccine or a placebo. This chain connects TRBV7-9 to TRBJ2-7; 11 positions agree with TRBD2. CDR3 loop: CASSQLGLAVHEQYF. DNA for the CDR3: TGTGCCAGCAGCCAGTTGGGACTAGCGGTGCACGAGCAGTACTTC.